This T cell receptor beta chain was documented in a study of OX40 agonist ivuxolimab in advanced cancers. The study's findings and limits: Within 6 weeks, CD4+ and CD8+ blood T cells expanded clonally at 0.1 to 3.0 mg/kg.

People who had autoimmune disease history or systemic immunosuppression were excluded. The repertoire was sequenced with immunoSEQ multiplex PCR; TCRdb's copy has only in-frame clones and lacks some. Of around 66,000 clones listed, about 85% are singletons. Germline V gives CDR1 SEHNR, CDR2 FQNEAQ (reference sequence). This CDR3 spans 13 amino acids. V was trimmed by 0 bases and J by 8 bases, leaving 8 bases between them. On this clone itself: Its antigen is unidentified.

The chain combines TRBV7-9 with TRBJ2-1; D remains unclear. The sequences come from CD4+ or CD8+ T cells sorted from blood, collected in a trial of the OX40 agonist ivuxolimab. The receptor was isolated from an adult with an advanced solid tumor such as melanoma, head and neck, liver or kidney cancer. CDR3 protein: CASSLAGFDEQFF. CDR3 nucleotide sequence: TGTGCCAGCAGCTTAGCAGGCTTCGATGAGCAGTTCTTC.